This passage covers 32 T cell receptor beta chains from one sample sequenced in a study of blood T cell repertoires in COVID-19 (dated by TCRdb to the early 2020s). Library creation used the immunoSEQ multiplex PCR assay. TCRdb limited this immuneACCESS table to in-frame rearrangements with V and J called. A share of clones is missing; checked studies link under half to unresolved V genes, and the rest is unexplained. Within this sample are a few hundred thousand clones, with 65% to 90% of them counted one time only. The ten largest make up about 1.5% of the sample. Sample: peripheral blood. These receptors all stem from a middle-aged woman who had recovered from COVID-19.

This chain links TRBV3-1 (or the pseudogene TRBV3-2) with TRBJ1-2; 7 bases align to TRBD1. V lost 4 bases and J lost 4; bases outside the gene matches: 6. The length of the CDR3 is 14 residues. The germline CDR1 and CDR2 sequences are LGHDT and YNNKEL (reference sequence). The CDR3 nucleotides read TGTGCCAGCAGCCCTGAGAACAGGGGCTATGGCTACACCTTC. Protein product: CASSPENRGYGYTF.

V gene TRBV5-6 combines with J gene TRBJ2-5, with 7 bases identical to TRBD2. The CDR3 loop spans 15 amino acids. CDR1 and CDR2 from the germline V gene are SGHDT and YYEEEE. V dropped 0 bases and J dropped 5; count of bases not matched to a gene: 7. The CDR3 loop is CASSLDPGGYETQYF. Here the CDR3 DNA reads TGTGCCAGCAGCTTGGATCCGGGGGGTTATGAGACCCAGTACTTC.

V is TRBV2 and J is TRBJ2-1; 7 nucleotides align to TRBD1. Germline CDR1 reads SNHLY; CDR2 reads FYNNEI. Trimming took 8 bases from V and 2 from J; bases not matched to a gene: 6. The CDR3 is 14 amino acids. CDR3 amino acids: CASHGTVAYNEQFF. The CDR3 DNA reads as TGTGCCAGCCACGGGACAGTCGCCTACAATGAGCAGTTCTTC.

The V call is TRBV5-6, the J call TRBJ2-7, with 8 nucleotides matching TRBD2. The CDR3 has 16 residues. The germline V gene has CDR1 SGHDT and CDR2 YYEEEE. With 2 bases clipped from V and 0 bases from J, the junction kept 7 bases outside the gene matches. For the CDR3, the DNA is TGTGCCAGCAGCTTTGGTTTTGCGGGGGGCTCCTACGAGCAGTACTTC. Amino acid sequence: CASSFGFAGGSYEQYF.

The V gene is TRBV30, the J gene TRBJ2-2; D ambiguous. The V gene lost 1 base and the J gene lost 1 base, with 10 bases spanning the gap. This CDR3 has 15 residues. Germline lookup yields CDR1 GTSNPN and CDR2 SVGIG (reference sequence). CDR3 amino acids: CAWSGGSGNTGELFF. CDR3 in DNA: TGTGCCTGGAGTGGTGGTTCAGGGAACACCGGGGAGCTGTTTTTT.

In its sample, this clone was seen a few times. At one end the junction does not follow the germline gene, possibly because of a read error. The rearrangement links TRBV2 to TRBJ1-1; a possible D gene is TRBD1 (6 bases). The CDR3 extends over 11 amino acids. Germline V lookup: CDR1 SNHLY, CDR2 FYNNEI. The CDR3 region is CASRDSDRPSF. The CDR3 region has the DNA TGTGCCAGCAGGGATTCAGACAGGCCATCATTT.

The chain is built from TRBV7-9 and TRBJ1-2; 8 nucleotides match TRBD1. The CDR3 consists of 13 residues. Unmatched junction bases numbered 3, after V lost 5 bases and J lost 4 bases. The germline V gene encodes CDR1 SEHNR and CDR2 FQNEAQ (reference sequence). The CDR3 coding sequence is TGTGCCAGCAGCCCGGACAGGGTCTATGGCTACACCTTC. Translating it yields CASSPDRVYGYTF.

This chain links TRBV3-1 (or the pseudogene TRBV3-2) with TRBJ1-2, with 9 bases lining up with TRBD1. In germline, CDR1 is LGHDT, CDR2 YNNKEL (reference sequence). The CDR3 is 16 residues long. V lost 4 bases, J lost 4 bases, and 10 bases stayed unmatched. This chain's CDR3 is CASSPVSGQGSYGYTF. In DNA, the CDR3 is TGTGCCAGCAGCCCTGTTTCGGGACAGGGTTCCTATGGCTACACCTTC.

V and J are TRBV4-3 and TRBJ1-2; D is perhaps TRBD1 (6 bases). From germline, CDR1 is LGHNA and CDR2 YSLEER. Trimming removed 2 bases at V and 4 bases at J, with 17 bases between. CDR3 length: 16 amino acids. CDR3 region: CASSQIAGQSIYGYTF. In nucleotides, the CDR3 is TGCGCCAGCAGCCAAATAGCGGGACAATCGATCTATGGCTACACCTTC.

This chain uses TRBV5-1 with TRBJ1-1, with D uncertain. Deletions cut 0 bases from V and 4 bases from J, with 7 bases between. This CDR3 comprises 13 residues. CDR1 is SGHRS, CDR2 YFSETQ, per germline. The CDR3 here is CASSLAAATEAFF. CDR3 nucleotide sequence: TGCGCCAGCAGCTTGGCCGCGGCCACTGAAGCTTTCTTT.

This chain uses TRBV27 with TRBJ2-7; a possible D gene is TRBD2 (5 bases). The CDR3 is made up of 14 amino acids. In germline, CDR1 is MNHEY, CDR2 SMNVEV (reference sequence). V was pared by 4 bases and J by 3 bases, with 13 bases between. CDR3 nucleotide sequence: TGTGCCAGCAGTTCCACCGGGAACAACTACGAGCAGTACTTC. Translation: CASSSTGNNYEQYF.

This sequence joins TRBV11-3 and TRBJ2-3; D is undetermined. V was clipped by 8 bases and J by 5 bases, with 8 bases between them. Per germline, CDR1 SGHNT and CDR2 YENEEA. The CDR3 is 11 residues long. CDR3 residues: CASRAGDTQYF. DNA for the CDR3: TGTGCCAGCCGCGCCGGAGATACGCAGTATTTT.

This chain uses TRBV6-6 with TRBJ2-5; 8 nucleotides line up with TRBD2. With 0 bases clipped from V and 7 bases from J, the junction kept 7 bases outside the gene matches. There are 15 residues in the CDR3. Germline assignment: CDR1 MNHNY and CDR2 SVGAGI (reference sequence). The CDR3 bases are TGTGCCAGCAGTTACTCGACGGGGGGGAGCGCGACCCAGTACTTC. This encodes CASSYSTGGSATQYF.

The V call is TRBV2, the J call TRBJ2-6; 8 nucleotides line up with TRBD1. Germline CDR1 reads SNHLY; CDR2 reads FYNNEI. This CDR3 spans 17 amino acids. J gave up 2 bases and V 8 bases, and 11 bases lay outside the gene matches. As DNA, the CDR3 is TGTGCCAGCTCGACAGGACAGGGTGATGCTGGGGCCAACGTCCTGACTTTC. Translation gives CASSTGQGDAGANVLTF.

The rearrangement links TRBV7-2 to TRBJ1-5, with TRBD1 as a possible D gene (5 bases). V lost 5 bases and J lost 3, with 17 bases in between. Per germline, CDR1 SGHTA and CDR2 FQGNSA. The CDR3 contains 16 residues. The CDR3 bases are TGTGCCAGCAGCCCCATGGCGGGGCCCAACAATCAGCCCCAGCATTTT. As protein: CASSPMAGPNNQPQHF.

The CDR3: CASSQDRQVGDIQYF. The CDR3 nucleotides read TGTGCCAGCAGCCAAGACCGACAGGTTGGAGACATTCAGTACTTC. The genes are TRBV3-1 (or the pseudogene TRBV3-2) and TRBJ2-4; D possibly corresponds to TRBD1 (6 bases). The CDR3 has 15 residues. V gave up 0 bases and J gave up 8 bases, with 14 bases separating them. Germline CDR1 is LGHDT and CDR2 is YNNKEL (reference sequence).

This chain uses TRBV7-6 with TRBJ1-6; no clear D. The germline CDR1 and CDR2 sequences are SGHVS and FNYEAQ. Trimming removed 5 bases at V and 14 bases at J, with 22 bases between. This CDR3 contains 15 residues. The CDR3 region is CASSPTAGLSVSLHF. The DNA for the CDR3 is TGTGCCAGCAGCCCGACGGCGGGTCTTTCTGTATCCCTCCACTTT.

This sequence joins TRBV7-2 and TRBJ1-1, with D perhaps TRBD1 (6 bases). Germline CDR1 and CDR2: SGHTA and FQGNSA. The CDR3 extends over 14 amino acids. Trimming took off 7 bases at V and 5 bases at J, with 17 bases between the two ends. CDR3 amino acids: CASIQQAGTTEAFF. CDR3 bases: TGTGCCAGCATCCAACAAGCAGGGACAACTGAAGCTTTCTTT.

The chain has TRBV9 and TRBJ2-5; D perhaps matches TRBD1 (5 bases). From germline, CDR1 is SGDLS and CDR2 YYNGEE. This CDR3 comprises 15 residues. Trimming removed 2 bases from V and 5 bases from J, with 16 bases in between. As DNA, the CDR3 is TGTGCCAGCAGCGTGCAAGGGGTGGGGCTCGAGACCCAGTACTTC. It encodes CASSVQGVGLETQYF.

V gene TRBV6-5 combines with J gene TRBJ1-5, with a possible D match to TRBD1 (5 bases). Trimming shortened V by 4 bases and J by 3 bases, and 7 bases separated the two germline ends. The CDR3 runs to 13 residues. CDR1 is MNHEY, CDR2 SVGAGI, per germline. CDR3 DNA: TGTGCCAGCAGTTCAGGGAACAATCAGCCCCAGCATTTT. Its translation: CASSSGNNQPQHF.

V and J are TRBV7-6 and TRBJ2-1; 16 positions match TRBD2. The CDR3 contains 17 residues. Germline trimming cut 5 bases from V and 7 bases from J; bases unmatched to any gene: 8. CDR1 and CDR2 (germline): SGHVS, FNYEAQ. CDR3 amino acids: CASSPTGTSGGANEQFF. CDR3 bases: TGTGCCAGCAGCCCAACCGGGACTAGCGGGGGGGCAAATGAGCAGTTCTTC.

The chain employs TRBV20-1 and TRBJ2-3; 7 bases fit TRBD1. This CDR3 comprises 11 residues. CDR1 and CDR2 (germline): DFQATT, SNEGSKA (reference sequence). With V trimmed by 6 bases and J by 9 bases, 6 bases remained unmatched. CDR3 protein: CSAYRGGTQYF. CDR3 DNA sequence: TGCAGTGCGTACAGGGGTGGGACGCAGTATTTT.

J is TRBJ2-7 and V is TRBV30; 8 bases match TRBD1. Germline trimming cut 2 bases from V and 6 bases from J; bases unmatched to any gene: 12. Germline CDR1 reads GTSNPN; CDR2 reads SVGIG (reference sequence). The CDR3 consists of 15 residues. The CDR3, as DNA: TGTGCCTGGAGTCCTAGGACAGGGCTGGCGGGCGAGCAGTACTTC. Protein product: CAWSPRTGLAGEQYF.

The genes are TRBV5-1 and TRBJ2-5; D might be TRBD2 (5 bases). CDR3 length equals 15 residues. Germline V gene sequence: CDR1 SGHRS, CDR2 YFSETQ. Trimming took 0 bases from V and 7 from J, leaving 16 bases between them. The CDR3 DNA reads as TGCGCCAGCAGCTTGGTGTCCGAGGGAGCGGCGACCCAGTACTTC. Translation: CASSLVSEGAATQYF.

This clone has a handful of counts. The genes are TRBV27 and TRBJ1-1; weak D call: TRBD1 (5 bases). The CDR3 covers 13 residues. Trimming shortened V by 2 bases and J by 1 base, and 5 bases separated the two germline ends. Germline lookup yields CDR1 MNHEY and CDR2 SMNVEV (reference sequence). The CDR3 sequence is CASSLGQNTEAFF. DNA for the CDR3: TGTGCCAGCAGTTTAGGACAGAACACTGAAGCTTTCTTT.

The V and J genes are TRBV5-1 and TRBJ2-3; TRBD2 agrees at 7 bases. V lost 4 bases, J lost 0 bases, and 8 bases stayed unmatched. CDR1 and CDR2 from the germline V gene are SGHRS and YFSETQ. This CDR3 has 16 residues. The CDR3 sequence: CASSLGLVPSTDTQYF. As DNA, the CDR3 is TGCGCCAGCAGCCTTGGACTAGTCCCTAGCACAGATACGCAGTATTTT.

The genes are TRBV11-3 and TRBJ1-3; D not certain. Germline V gene sequence: CDR1 SGHNT, CDR2 YENEEA. The CDR3 sequence is 12 residues long. Trimming removed 3 bases at V and 9 bases at J, with 9 bases between. DNA for the CDR3: TGTGCCAGCAGCTTGATGGTCGGCACCATATATTTT. It yields the protein CASSLMVGTIYF.

This clone was recorded many times. This chain links TRBV19 with TRBJ1-1; perhaps TRBD1 as D (6 bases). Looked up from germline, CDR1 is LNHDA and CDR2 is SQIVND (reference sequence). The CDR3 covers 13 residues. Trimming removed 7 bases from V and 1 base from J, with 10 bases in between. The CDR3 nucleotides read TGTGCCAGTATCAGGACAGCGAACACTGAAGCTTTCTTT. The encoded protein is CASIRTANTEAFF.

The chain combines TRBV9 with TRBJ2-7; no definite D call. Germline V gives CDR1 SGDLS, CDR2 YYNGEE. This CDR3 is 14 amino acids long. Trimming pared 0 bases from V and 1 base from J, leaving 8 bases between. CDR3 nucleotide sequence: TGTGCCAGCAGCGTAGAGTCCAGTTCCTACGAGCAGTACTTC. The encoded protein is CASSVESSSYEQYF.

The V gene is TRBV6-5, the J gene TRBJ2-7; 11 bases match TRBD2. The CDR3 loop spans 14 amino acids. V shed 4 bases, J shed 5 bases, and the junction held 4 bases outside the gene matches. CDR1 and CDR2 (germline): MNHEY, SVGAGI. The CDR3 DNA reads TGTGCCAGCAGTTCTAGCGGGGGGCGGGACGAGCAGTACTTC. This translates into CASSSSGGRDEQYF.

The chain uses TRBV7-3 and TRBJ2-5; 10 bases are shared with TRBD2. V shed 4 bases and J 5 bases; nucleotides not matched to a gene: 7. Germline V gene data show CDR1 as SGHTA and CDR2 as FQGTGA. The CDR3 sequence is 15 residues long. The CDR3 coding sequence is TGTGCCAGCAGCTCCAGCGGGGGGGCCCTGGAGACCCAGTACTTC. It encodes CASSSSGGALETQYF.

This chain connects TRBV7-8 to TRBJ2-2; D is perhaps TRBD1 (5 bases). Per germline, CDR1 SGHVS and CDR2 FQNEAQ. This CDR3 contains 13 residues. Trimming took off 5 bases at V and 6 bases at J, with 10 bases between the two ends. In DNA, the CDR3 is TGTGCCAGCAGCGCTCAGGGTCCCGGGGAGCTGTTTTTT. Translated, it gives CASSAQGPGELFF.